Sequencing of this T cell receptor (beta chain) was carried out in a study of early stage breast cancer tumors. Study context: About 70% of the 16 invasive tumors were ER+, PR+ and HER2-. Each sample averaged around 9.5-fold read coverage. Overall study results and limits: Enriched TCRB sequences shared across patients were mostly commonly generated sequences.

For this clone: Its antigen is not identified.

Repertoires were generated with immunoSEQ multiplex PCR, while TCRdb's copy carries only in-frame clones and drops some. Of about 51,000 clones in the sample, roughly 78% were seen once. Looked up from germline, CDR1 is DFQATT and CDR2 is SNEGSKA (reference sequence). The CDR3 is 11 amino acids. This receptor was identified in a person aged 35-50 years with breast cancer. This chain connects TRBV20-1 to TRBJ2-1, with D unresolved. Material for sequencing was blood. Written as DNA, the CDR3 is TGCAGCGCAGGTCAGAACAATGAGCAGTTCTTC. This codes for CSAGQNNEQFF.